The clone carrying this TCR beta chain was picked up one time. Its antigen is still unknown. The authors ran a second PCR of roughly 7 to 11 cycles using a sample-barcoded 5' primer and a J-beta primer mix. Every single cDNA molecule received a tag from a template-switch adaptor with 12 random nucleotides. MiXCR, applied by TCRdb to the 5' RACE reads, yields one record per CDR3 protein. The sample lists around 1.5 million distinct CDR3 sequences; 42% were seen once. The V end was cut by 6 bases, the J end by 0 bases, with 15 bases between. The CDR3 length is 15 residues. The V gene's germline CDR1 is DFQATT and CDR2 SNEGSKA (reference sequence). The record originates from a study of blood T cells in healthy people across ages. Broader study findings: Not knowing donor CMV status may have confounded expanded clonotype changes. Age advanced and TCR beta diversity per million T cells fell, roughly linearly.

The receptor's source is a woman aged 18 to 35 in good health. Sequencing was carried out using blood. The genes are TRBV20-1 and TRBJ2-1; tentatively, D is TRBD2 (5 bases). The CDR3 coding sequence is TGCAGTGCCCGAACCAGCGGACCCTCCTACAATGAGCAGTTCTTC. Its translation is CSARTSGPSYNEQFF.